This TCR beta chain was retrieved from a study of blood T cell repertoires in COVID-19. Only in-frame clones appear in the TCRdb table, and some are missing; sequencing was by immunoSEQ multiplex PCR. The profile shows 110,000 to 150,000 clones, over 75% of them singletons. CDR1 is SEHNR and CDR2 is FQNEAQ in the germline V gene (reference sequence). The CDR3 is 16 amino acids. Trimming cost V 5 bases and J 1 base; bases outside gene matches: 5. The receptor comes from a human donor in a cohort sampled during active COVID-19. The sequenced material came from peripheral blood. This chain joins TRBV7-9 and TRBJ2-2; 9 bases fit TRBD1. The chain's CDR3 is CASSLQGAMNTGELFF. Written as DNA, the CDR3 is TGTGCCAGCAGCCTACAGGGGGCCATGAACACCGGGGAGCTGTTTTTT.